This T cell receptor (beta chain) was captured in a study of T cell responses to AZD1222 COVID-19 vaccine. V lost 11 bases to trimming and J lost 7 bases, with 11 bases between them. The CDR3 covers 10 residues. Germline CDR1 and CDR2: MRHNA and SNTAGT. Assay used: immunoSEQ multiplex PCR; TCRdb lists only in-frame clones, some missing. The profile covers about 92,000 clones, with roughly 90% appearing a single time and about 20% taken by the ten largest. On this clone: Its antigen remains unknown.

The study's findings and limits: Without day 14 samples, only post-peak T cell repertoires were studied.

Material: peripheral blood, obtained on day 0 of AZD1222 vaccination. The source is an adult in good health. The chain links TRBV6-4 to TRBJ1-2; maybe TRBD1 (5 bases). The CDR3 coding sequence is TGTGCCGGTAGGGGAGGTGGCTACACCTTC. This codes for CAGRGGGYTF.